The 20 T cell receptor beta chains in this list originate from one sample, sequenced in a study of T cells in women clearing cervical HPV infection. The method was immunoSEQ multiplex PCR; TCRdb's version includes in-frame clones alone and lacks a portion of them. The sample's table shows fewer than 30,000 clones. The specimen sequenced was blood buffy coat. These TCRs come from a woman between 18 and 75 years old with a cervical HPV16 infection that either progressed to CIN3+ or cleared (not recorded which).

The CDR3: CASSLSGSMNDYTF. The sequenced part of the CDR3 DNA is TGTGCCAGCAGTCTAAGCGGGAGCATGAATGAC. The V and J genes are TRBV7-2 and TRBJ1-2; D is uncertain. The read halts 3 residues ahead of the CDR3 end, with the missing end drawn from the germline J gene. The CDR3 is made up of 14 amino acids. The V gene's germline CDR1 is SGHTA and CDR2 FQGNSA.

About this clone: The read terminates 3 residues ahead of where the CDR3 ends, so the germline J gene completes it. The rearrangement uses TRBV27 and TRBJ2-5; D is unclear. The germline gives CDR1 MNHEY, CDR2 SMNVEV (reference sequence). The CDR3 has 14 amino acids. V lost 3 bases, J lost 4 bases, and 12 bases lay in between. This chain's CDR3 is CASSFEPTRETQYF. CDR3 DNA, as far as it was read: TGTGCCAGCAGTTTTGAGCCTACCCGAGAGACC.

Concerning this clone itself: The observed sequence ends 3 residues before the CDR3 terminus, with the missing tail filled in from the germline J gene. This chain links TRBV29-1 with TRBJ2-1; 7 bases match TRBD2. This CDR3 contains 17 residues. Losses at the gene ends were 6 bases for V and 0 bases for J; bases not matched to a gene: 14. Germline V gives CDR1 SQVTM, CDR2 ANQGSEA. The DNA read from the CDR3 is TGCAGCGTCCGGGGGGTAGCGGTCTGGAGCTCCTACAATGAG. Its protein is CSVRGVAVWSSYNE. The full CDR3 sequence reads CSVRGVAVWSSYNEQFF.

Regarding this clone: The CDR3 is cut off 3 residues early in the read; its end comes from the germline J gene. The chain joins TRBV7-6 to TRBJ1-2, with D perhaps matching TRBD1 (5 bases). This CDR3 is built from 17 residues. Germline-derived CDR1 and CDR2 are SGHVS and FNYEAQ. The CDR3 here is CASSSPGLAGATYDYTF. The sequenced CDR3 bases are TGTGCCAGCAGCTCCCCGGGACTAGCGGGAGCGACGTACGAC. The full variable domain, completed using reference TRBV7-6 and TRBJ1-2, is GAGVSQSPRYKVTKRGQDVALRCDPISGHVSLYWYRQALGQGPEFLTYFNYEAQQDKSGLPNDRFSAERPEGSISTLTIQRTEQRDSAMYRCASSSPGLAGATYDYTFGSGTRLTVV.

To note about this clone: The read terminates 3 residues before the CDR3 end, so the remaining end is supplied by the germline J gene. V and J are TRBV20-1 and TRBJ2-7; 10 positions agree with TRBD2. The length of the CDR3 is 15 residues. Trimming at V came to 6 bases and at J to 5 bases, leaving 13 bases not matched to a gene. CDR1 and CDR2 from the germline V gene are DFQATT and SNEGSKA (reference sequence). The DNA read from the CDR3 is TGCAGTGCCAAGGCGAGTAGCGGGAGGCCGGACGAG. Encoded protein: CSAKASSGRPDE. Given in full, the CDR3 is CSAKASSGRPDEQYF.

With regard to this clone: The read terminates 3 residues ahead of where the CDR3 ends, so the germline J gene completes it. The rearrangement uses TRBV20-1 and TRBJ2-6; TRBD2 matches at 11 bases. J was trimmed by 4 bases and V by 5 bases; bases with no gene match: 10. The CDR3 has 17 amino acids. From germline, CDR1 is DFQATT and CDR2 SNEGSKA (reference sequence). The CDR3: CSASGLAGPMGANVLTF. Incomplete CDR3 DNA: TGCAGTGCTTCTGGACTAGCGGGCCCTATGGGGGCCAACGTC.

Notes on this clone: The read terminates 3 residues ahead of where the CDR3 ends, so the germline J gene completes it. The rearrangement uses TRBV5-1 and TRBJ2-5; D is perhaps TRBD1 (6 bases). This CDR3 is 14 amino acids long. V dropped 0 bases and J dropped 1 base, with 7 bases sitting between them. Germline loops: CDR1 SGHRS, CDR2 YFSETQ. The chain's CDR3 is CASSLGQVQETQYF. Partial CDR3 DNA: TGCGCCAGCAGCTTGGGACAGGTCCAAGAGACC. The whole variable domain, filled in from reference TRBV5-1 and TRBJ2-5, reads KAGVTQTPRYLIKTRGQQVTLSCSPISGHRSVSWYQQTPGQGLQFLFEYFSETQRNKGNFPGRFSGRQFSNSRSEMNVSTLELGDSALYLCASSLGQVQETQYFGPGTRLLVL.

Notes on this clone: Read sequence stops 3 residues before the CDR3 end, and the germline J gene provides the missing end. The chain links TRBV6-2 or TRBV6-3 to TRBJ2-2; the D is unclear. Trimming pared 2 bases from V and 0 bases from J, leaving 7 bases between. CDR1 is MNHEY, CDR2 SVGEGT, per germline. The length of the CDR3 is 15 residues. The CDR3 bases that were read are TGTGCCAGCAGTTACGGGCTATCGAACACCGGGGAG. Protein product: CASSYGLSNTGE. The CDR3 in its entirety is CASSYGLSNTGELFF.

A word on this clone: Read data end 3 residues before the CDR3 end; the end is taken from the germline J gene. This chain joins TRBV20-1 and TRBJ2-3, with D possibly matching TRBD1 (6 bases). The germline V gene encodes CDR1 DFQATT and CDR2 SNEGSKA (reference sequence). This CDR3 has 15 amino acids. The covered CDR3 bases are TGCAGTTCCTCCGGGTGGGGGCCTTTTCAAGAGACG. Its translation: CSSSGWGPFQET. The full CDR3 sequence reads CSSSGWGPFQETQYF.

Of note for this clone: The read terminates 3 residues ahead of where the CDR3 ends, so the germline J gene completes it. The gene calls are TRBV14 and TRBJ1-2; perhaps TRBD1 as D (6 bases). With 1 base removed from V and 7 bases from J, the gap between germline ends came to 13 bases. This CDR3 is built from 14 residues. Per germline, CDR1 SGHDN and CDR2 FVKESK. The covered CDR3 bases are TGTGCCAGCAGCCAAGGGTCGGCAGGGGTTGGC. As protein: CASSQGSAGVG. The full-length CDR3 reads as CASSQGSAGVGYTF.

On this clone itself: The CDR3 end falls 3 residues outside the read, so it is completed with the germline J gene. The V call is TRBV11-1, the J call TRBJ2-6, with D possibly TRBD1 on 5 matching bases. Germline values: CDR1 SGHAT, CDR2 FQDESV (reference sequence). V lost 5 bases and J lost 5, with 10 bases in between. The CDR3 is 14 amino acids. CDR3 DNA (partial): TGTGCCAGCAGCAAAGGGGCAAGGGCCAACGTC. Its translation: CASSKGARANV. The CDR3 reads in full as CASSKGARANVLTF.

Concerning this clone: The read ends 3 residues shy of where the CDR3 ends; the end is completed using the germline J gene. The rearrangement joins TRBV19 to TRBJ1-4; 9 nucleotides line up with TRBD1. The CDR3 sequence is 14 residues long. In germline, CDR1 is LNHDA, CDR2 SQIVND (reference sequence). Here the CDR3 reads CASFPGQGYSPLFF. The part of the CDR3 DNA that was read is TGTGCCAGTTTCCCGGGACAGGGATATTCACCA.

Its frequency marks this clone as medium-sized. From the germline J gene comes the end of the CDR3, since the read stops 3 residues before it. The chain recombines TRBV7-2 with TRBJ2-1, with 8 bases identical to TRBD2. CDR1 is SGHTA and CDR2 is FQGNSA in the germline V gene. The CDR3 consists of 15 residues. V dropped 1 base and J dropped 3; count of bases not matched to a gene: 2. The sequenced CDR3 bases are TGTGCCAGCAGCTTAGTTGCGGGGGGCTACAATGAG. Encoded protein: CASSLVAGGYNE. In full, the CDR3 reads CASSLVAGGYNEQFF.

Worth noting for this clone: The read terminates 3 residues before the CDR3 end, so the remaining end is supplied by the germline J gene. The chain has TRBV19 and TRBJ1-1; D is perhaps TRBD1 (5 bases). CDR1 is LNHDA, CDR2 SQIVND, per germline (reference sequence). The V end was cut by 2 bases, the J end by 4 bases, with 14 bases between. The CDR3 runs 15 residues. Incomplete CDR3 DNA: TGTGCCAGTAGTATAAGGGCAGGGTGGGGCACTGAA. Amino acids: CASSIRAGWGTE. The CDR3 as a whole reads CASSIRAGWGTEAFF.

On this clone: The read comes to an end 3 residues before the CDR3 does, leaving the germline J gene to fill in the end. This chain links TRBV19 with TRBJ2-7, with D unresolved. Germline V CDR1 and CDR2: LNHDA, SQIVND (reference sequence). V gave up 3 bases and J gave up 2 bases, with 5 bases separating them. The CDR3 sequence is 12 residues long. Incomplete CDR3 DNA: TGTGCCAGTAGTATGAACACCTACGAG. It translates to CASSMNTYE. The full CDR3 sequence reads CASSMNTYEQYF.

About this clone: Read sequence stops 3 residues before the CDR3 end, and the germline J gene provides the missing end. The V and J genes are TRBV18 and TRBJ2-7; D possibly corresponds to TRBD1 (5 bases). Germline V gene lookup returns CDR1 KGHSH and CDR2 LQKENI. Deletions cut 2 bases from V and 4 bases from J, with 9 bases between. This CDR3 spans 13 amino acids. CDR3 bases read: TGTGCCAGCTCACCATCTGGGGCGTACGAG. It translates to CASSPSGAYE. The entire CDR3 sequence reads CASSPSGAYEQYF.

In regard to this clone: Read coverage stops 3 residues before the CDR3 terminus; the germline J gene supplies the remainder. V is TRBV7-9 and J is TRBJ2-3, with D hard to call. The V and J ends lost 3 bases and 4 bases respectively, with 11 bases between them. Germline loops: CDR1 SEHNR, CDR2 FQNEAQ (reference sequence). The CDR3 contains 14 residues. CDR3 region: CASSFLSTPDTQYF. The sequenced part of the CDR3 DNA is TGTGCCAGCAGCTTCCTTAGTACCCCAGATACG.

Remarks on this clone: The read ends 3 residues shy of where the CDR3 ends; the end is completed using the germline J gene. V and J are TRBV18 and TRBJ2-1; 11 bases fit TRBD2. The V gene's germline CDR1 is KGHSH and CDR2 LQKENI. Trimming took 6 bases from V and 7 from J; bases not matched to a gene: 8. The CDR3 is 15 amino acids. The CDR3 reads CASSTNSGRGNEQFF. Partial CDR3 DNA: TGTGCCAGCTCTACAAATAGCGGGAGGGGAAATGAG.

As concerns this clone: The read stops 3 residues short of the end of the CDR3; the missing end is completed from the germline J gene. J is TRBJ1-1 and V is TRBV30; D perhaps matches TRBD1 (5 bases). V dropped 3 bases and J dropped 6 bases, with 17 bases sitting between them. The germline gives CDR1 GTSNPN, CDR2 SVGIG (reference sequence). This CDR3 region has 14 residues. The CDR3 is CAWRRDGGVAEAFF. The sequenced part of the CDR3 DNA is TGTGCCTGGAGGAGGGATGGGGGGGTGGCTGAA.

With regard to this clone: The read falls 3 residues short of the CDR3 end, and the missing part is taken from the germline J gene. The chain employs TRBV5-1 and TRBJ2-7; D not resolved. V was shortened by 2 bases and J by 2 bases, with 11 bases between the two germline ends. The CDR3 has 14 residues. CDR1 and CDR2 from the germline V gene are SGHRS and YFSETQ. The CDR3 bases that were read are TGCGCCAGCAGCTTTCGACAAAACACCTACGAG. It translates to CASSFRQNTYE. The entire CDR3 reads CASSFRQNTYEQYF. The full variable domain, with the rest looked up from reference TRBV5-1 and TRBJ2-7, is KAGVTQTPRYLIKTRGQQVTLSCSPISGHRSVSWYQQTPGQGLQFLFEYFSETQRNKGNFPGRFSGRQFSNSRSEMNVSTLELGDSALYLCASSFRQNTYEQYFGPGTRLTVT.